This entry lists 27 T cell receptor beta chains sequenced from one sample in a study of OX40 agonist ivuxolimab in advanced cancers. The table came from immunoSEQ multiplex PCR; TCRdb's copy has only in-frame clones and leaves some out. The sample records tens of thousands of clones, around nine tenths being singletons. Sequenced here: CD4+ or CD8+ T cells sorted from blood, sampled in a trial of the OX40 agonist ivuxolimab. Receptors originate from an adult with an advanced solid tumor such as melanoma, head and neck, liver or kidney cancer.

In this sample, this clone turned up once. This chain uses TRBV27 with TRBJ2-7; D is ambiguous. The V and J ends lost 2 bases and 0 bases respectively, with 11 bases between them. The CDR3 is made up of 15 amino acids. Germline V gene data show CDR1 as MNHEY and CDR2 as SMNVEV (reference sequence). The CDR3 DNA sequence: TGTGCCAGCAGTTTAAGGGTCGCGAGCTCCTACGAGCAGTACTTC. As protein: CASSLRVASSYEQYF.

V usage is TRBV11-2 and J usage is TRBJ2-1; D gene unclear. Germline values: CDR1 SGHAT, CDR2 FQNNGV. The length of the CDR3 is 15 residues. Trimming took off 0 bases at V and 3 bases at J, with 9 bases between the two ends. CDR3 sequence reads: CASSLEITNYNEQFF. The CDR3 region has the DNA TGTGCCAGCAGCTTAGAAATTACAAACTACAATGAGCAGTTCTTC.

This sequence joins TRBV12-5 and TRBJ1-6, with D maybe TRBD1 (5 bases). Trimming removed 6 bases at V and 9 bases at J, with 15 bases between. This CDR3 has 14 residues. CDR1 and CDR2 (germline): LGHNT, FRNRAP. CDR3 sequence (DNA): TGTGCTAGTGGCTCGGACGGGGCAGGTTCACCCCTCCACTTT. It codes for CASGSDGAGSPLHF.

This chain uses TRBV29-1 with TRBJ2-1; 7 bases align to TRBD2. CDR3 length: 18 amino acids. Germline V gene data show CDR1 as SQVTM and CDR2 as ANQGSEA. V shed 0 bases, J shed 4 bases, and the junction held 15 bases outside the gene matches. This CDR3 is CSVEDTSVALTGYNEQFF. The CDR3, as DNA: TGCAGCGTTGAAGATACTAGCGTAGCCTTGACGGGTTACAATGAGCAGTTCTTC.

The chain carries TRBV5-6 and TRBJ2-1; 11 positions match TRBD2. The CDR3 has 15 residues. Germline V CDR1 and CDR2: SGHDT, YYEEEE. V gave up 0 bases and J gave up 15 bases; unmatched junction bases: 11. Here the CDR3 DNA reads TGTGCCAGCAGCTTGGAACTAGCGGGGGCCCGAGTAGGGTTCTTC. Protein sequence: CASSLELAGARVGFF. The entire variable domain, with the rest obtained from reference TRBV5-6 and TRBJ2-1, is as follows: DAGVTQSPTHLIKTRGQQVTLRCSPKSGHDTVSWYQQALGQGPQFIFQYYEEEERQRGNFPDRFSGHQFPNYSSELNVNALLLGDSALYLCASSLELAGARVGFFGPGTRLTVL.

The chain combines TRBV29-1 with TRBJ2-7, with 7 bases aligning to TRBD1. Germline V gene lookup returns CDR1 SQVTM and CDR2 ANQGSEA. V was pared by 3 bases and J by 2 bases, with 7 bases of the junction left unmatched. The CDR3 is 14 residues long. CDR3 sequence reads: CSVEVTGSPYEQYF. The CDR3 DNA follows: TGCAGCGTTGAGGTGACAGGGAGTCCCTACGAGCAGTACTTC.

This rearrangement joins TRBV28 to TRBJ2-1, with a possible D match to TRBD2 (6 bases). The CDR3 totals 15 residues. The germline gives CDR1 MDHEN, CDR2 SYDVKM. Trimming shortened V by 4 bases and J by 0 bases, and 10 bases separated the two germline ends. The DNA for the CDR3 is TGTGCCAGCAGTTACCGGGACTTCTCCTACAATGAGCAGTTCTTC. Its translation is CASSYRDFSYNEQFF.

CDR3 in amino acids: CASSILGGGSYNEQFF. CDR3 DNA: TGTGCCAGTAGTATCCTAGGCGGGGGCTCCTACAATGAGCAGTTCTTC. The rearrangement uses TRBV19 and TRBJ2-1; 7 bases fit TRBD2. The V gene end was trimmed by 3 bases and the J gene end by 0 bases; junction bases not matched to a gene: 5. The CDR3 has 16 amino acids. CDR1 is LNHDA and CDR2 is SQIVND in the germline V gene (reference sequence).

This clone came up once. The chain is built from TRBV13 and TRBJ2-7; 10 nucleotides align to TRBD1. Germline CDR1 and CDR2: PRHDT and FYEKMQ (reference sequence). The V gene end was trimmed by 5 bases and the J gene end by 7 bases; junction bases not matched to a gene: 11. The CDR3 is 15 amino acids. The CDR3 is CASSIDRGRVKEQYF. The CDR3 region has the DNA TGTGCCAGCAGCATCGACAGGGGGCGGGTGAAAGAGCAGTACTTC. Full variable domain (outside the CDR3, taken from reference TRBV13 and TRBJ2-7): AAGVIQSPRHLIKEKRETATLKCYPIPRHDTVYWYQQGPGQDPQFLISFYEKMQSDKGSIPDRFSAQQFSDYHSELNMSSLELGDSALYFCASSIDRGRVKEQYFGPGTRLTVT.

The chain recombines TRBV13 with TRBJ2-1, with 7 bases that match TRBD1. Germline CDR1 is PRHDT and CDR2 is FYEKMQ (reference sequence). The V and J ends lost 0 bases and 0 bases, in that order; junction bases with no gene match: 8. The CDR3 has 18 residues. DNA for the CDR3: TGTGCCAGCAGCTTAGGGTCGGTCGAGGGGGCCTCCTACAATGAGCAGTTCTTC. It codes for CASSLGSVEGASYNEQFF.

The chain employs TRBV19 and TRBJ2-7; the D gene is possibly TRBD2 (5 bases). V lost 5 bases and J 2 bases, leaving 16 bases between the germline ends. The CDR3 extends over 15 amino acids. The germline V gene has CDR1 LNHDA and CDR2 SQIVND (reference sequence). The CDR3 loop is CASSLASTGTYEQYF. As DNA, the CDR3 is TGTGCCAGTAGTTTGGCCTCCACCGGGACCTACGAGCAGTACTTC.

The chain combines TRBV2 with TRBJ2-1, with D possibly matching TRBD2 (5 bases). The CDR3 runs to 11 residues. Trimming stripped 4 bases from V and 10 bases from J, with 8 bases between. In germline, CDR1 is SNHLY, CDR2 FYNNEI. CDR3 in amino acids: CASSGGREQFF. The CDR3 nucleotides read TGTGCCAGCAGTGGAGGGAGAGAGCAGTTCTTC. Combining the CDR3 with reference TRBV2 and TRBJ2-1 gives the whole variable domain EPEVTQTPSHQVTQMGQEVILRCVPISNHLYFYWYRQILGQKVEFLVSFYNNEISEKSEIFDDQFSVERPDGSNFTLKIRSTKLEDSAMYFCASSGGREQFFGPGTRLTVL.

This clone was seen only once. The chain joins TRBV9 to TRBJ2-7, with 7 bases fitting TRBD1. Losses at the gene ends were 0 bases for V and 6 bases for J; bases not matched to a gene: 9. The V gene's germline CDR1 is SGDLS and CDR2 YYNGEE. The CDR3 sequence is 15 residues long. The CDR3 DNA reads TGTGCCAGCAGCGTAGGGACGGGACAGTTGGTCGAGCAGTACTTC. This encodes CASSVGTGQLVEQYF.

The rearrangement joins TRBV9 to TRBJ2-1; D gene unclear. CDR3 size: 13 residues. V was cut by 0 bases and J by 8 bases, with 9 bases left in between. Germline-derived CDR1 and CDR2 are SGDLS and YYNGEE. Here the CDR3 DNA reads TGTGCCAGCAGCGTAGAGGTTCCCGATGAGCAGTTCTTC. Encoded protein: CASSVEVPDEQFF.

The DNA for the CDR3 is TGTGCCAGCAGTGTTACGTACAGCTATAGCAATCAGCCCCAGCATTTT. This codes for CASSVTYSYSNQPQHF. The V gene is TRBV2, the J gene TRBJ1-5; D is unresolved. The germline gives CDR1 SNHLY, CDR2 FYNNEI. The CDR3 loop spans 16 amino acids. V lost 4 bases to trimming and J lost 0 bases, with 13 bases between them.

This clone has a single count. V is TRBV9 and J is TRBJ2-1; D perhaps matches TRBD1 (6 bases). The CDR3 is 14 residues long. Deletions cut 2 bases from V and 7 bases from J, with 13 bases between. The germline V gene has CDR1 SGDLS and CDR2 YYNGEE. For the CDR3, the DNA is TGTGCCAGCAGCGTGATGCAGGGGTGGAATGAGCAGTTCTTC. It yields the protein CASSVMQGWNEQFF. The whole variable domain, remainder taken from reference TRBV9 and TRBJ2-1, is DSGVTQTPKHLITATGQRVTLRCSPRSGDLSVYWYQQSLDQGLQFLIQYYNGEERAKGNILERFSAQQFPDLHSELNLSSLELGDSALYFCASSVMQGWNEQFFGPGTRLTVL.

The genes are TRBV9 and TRBJ2-7; 10 nucleotides match TRBD1. Germline values: CDR1 SGDLS, CDR2 YYNGEE. V lost 2 bases, J lost 2 bases, and 1 base stayed unmatched. The CDR3 sequence is 14 residues long. The CDR3 sequence: CASSVGQGPYEQYF. In nucleotides, the CDR3 is TGTGCCAGCAGCGTGGGACAGGGGCCCTACGAGCAGTACTTC. Combining the CDR3 with reference TRBV9 and TRBJ2-7 gives the whole variable domain DSGVTQTPKHLITATGQRVTLRCSPRSGDLSVYWYQQSLDQGLQFLIQYYNGEERAKGNILERFSAQQFPDLHSELNLSSLELGDSALYFCASSVGQGPYEQYFGPGTRLTVT.

In DNA form, the CDR3 reads TGTGCCACCCCAGGAGAGAGGCAGTACTTC. This codes for CATPGERQYF. The rearrangement joins TRBV6-5 to TRBJ2-7; no reliable D call. In germline, CDR1 is MNHEY, CDR2 SVGAGI. Trimming cost V 10 bases and J 9 bases, with 13 bases left between them. CDR3 length equals 10 residues.

The rearrangement links TRBV19 to TRBJ1-4; possible D gene TRBD1, 6 bases. Trimming stripped 2 bases from V and 0 bases from J, with 13 bases between. This CDR3 is built from 17 residues. The germline V gene encodes CDR1 LNHDA and CDR2 SQIVND (reference sequence). CDR3 loop: CASSITGQLPTNEKLFF. The CDR3 DNA is TGTGCCAGTAGTATAACAGGACAGTTGCCAACTAATGAAAAACTGTTTTTT.

This clone was observed a single time. The genes are TRBV7-9 and TRBJ1-2, with 9 bases that match TRBD1. The CDR3 spans 15 residues. With V trimmed by 4 bases and J by 8 bases, 11 bases remained unmatched. The germline CDR1 and CDR2 sequences are SEHNR and FQNEAQ (reference sequence). Written as DNA, the CDR3 is TGTGCCAGCAGCTCCGGACAGGGGACTTCTTTGGGCTACACCTTC. It is translated as CASSSGQGTSLGYTF.

This clone was counted a single time. The rearrangement joins TRBV6-5 to TRBJ2-7, with D perhaps being TRBD1 or TRBD2 (5 bases each). The CDR3 covers 14 residues. Deletions cut 8 bases from V and 0 bases from J, with 14 bases between. The germline CDR1 and CDR2 sequences are MNHEY and SVGAGI. As DNA, the CDR3 is TGTGCCAGCCAGGTGGGGGTTTCCTCCTACGAGCAGTACTTC. Residues: CASQVGVSSYEQYF.

The chain joins TRBV29-1 to TRBJ2-1; tentative D call: TRBD2 (5 bases). Trimming shortened V by 6 bases and J by 4 bases, and 13 bases separated the two germline ends. From germline, CDR1 is SQVTM and CDR2 ANQGSEA. The CDR3 covers 13 residues. CDR3 bases: TGCAGCGTGGGAGCTTCTAGATACAATGAGCAGTTCTTC. This translates into CSVGASRYNEQFF.

The chain uses TRBV6-4 and TRBJ1-5; no reliable D call. The germline V gene has CDR1 MRHNA and CDR2 SNTAGT. Deletions cut 2 bases from V and 2 bases from J, with 7 bases between. CDR3 length: 14 residues. The chain's CDR3 is CASSDGFGNQPQHF. CDR3 sequence (DNA): TGTGCCAGCAGTGACGGGTTTGGCAATCAGCCCCAGCATTTT.

J is TRBJ1-2 and V is TRBV7-9; a weak D match, TRBD1 (5 bases). V was clipped by 5 bases and J by 8 bases, with 18 bases between them. This CDR3 spans 14 amino acids. Germline CDR1 is SEHNR and CDR2 is FQNEAQ (reference sequence). CDR3 region: CASSQRGPRDGYTF. DNA of the CDR3: TGTGCCAGCAGCCAGAGGGGACCTCGGGACGGCTACACCTTC. Based on the CDR3 plus reference TRBV7-9 and TRBJ1-2, the full variable domain is DTGVSQNPRHKITKRGQNVTFRCDPISEHNRLYWYRQTLGQGPEFLTYFQNEAQLEKSRLLSDRFSAERPKGSFSTLEIQRTEQGDSAMYLCASSQRGPRDGYTFGSGTRLTVV.

This chain links TRBV19 with TRBJ2-3; a weak D match, TRBD1 (6 bases). CDR3 length: 15 amino acids. Germline V gives CDR1 LNHDA, CDR2 SQIVND (reference sequence). The ends were cut back, 5 bases at V and 6 bases at J, with 18 bases in the middle. CDR3 nucleotides: TGTGCCAGTAGTCTCCTGGACAGACCTGGGGATACGCAGTATTTT. Its protein is CASSLLDRPGDTQYF.

The chain joins TRBV7-6 to TRBJ2-3; 7 nucleotides agree with TRBD1. The germline V gene encodes CDR1 SGHVS and CDR2 FNYEAQ. The CDR3 extends over 14 amino acids. V was pared by 0 bases and J by 4 bases, with 1 base of the junction left unmatched. The CDR3 coding sequence is TGTGCCAGCAGCTTAGCGACAGGGCCAGATACGCAGTATTTT. Amino acids: CASSLATGPDTQYF.

The rearrangement joins TRBV18 to TRBJ2-5, with D perhaps TRBD2 (6 bases). Matching the DNA end better, TRBJ2-7 makes the J call doubtful. This CDR3 has 17 residues. Germline V lookup: CDR1 KGHSH, CDR2 LQKENI. CDR3 protein: CASSPPTGGASSYEQYF. The CDR3 nucleotides read TGTGCCAGCTCACCACCGACGGGCGGGGCTAGCTCCTACGAGCAGTACTTC.